The 10 T cell receptor beta chains listed next were all sequenced from one sample in a study of human T cells and chemical hapten exposure. From the RACE reads, TCRdb called clonotypes with MiXCR, one entry per CDR3 protein. The sample consists of 180,000 or so distinct CDR3 sequences, roughly 15% of them appearing once. Sample time point: patch test 1, 2 weeks after DPC sensitization. The treatment: therapeutic diphenylcyclopropenone sensitization with weekly scalp DPC. The input for sequencing was whole blood, taken in connection with sensitization to the hapten diphenylcyclopropenone (DPC). Every receptor here comes from a woman aged 25-40 years with alopecia areata. Some clones in this sample may be carry-over from other donors' samples.

The gene calls are TRBV20-1 and TRBJ1-2; 10 positions match TRBD1. This CDR3 is built from 15 residues. Looked up from germline, CDR1 is DFQATT and CDR2 is SNEGSKA (reference sequence). Trimming at V came to 6 bases and at J to 0 bases, leaving 7 bases not matched to a gene. DNA for the CDR3: TGCAGTGCGCGGACAGGGGGGATTTCTAACTATGGCTACACCTTC. This translates into CSARTGGISNYGYTF.

This rearrangement joins TRBV5-1 to TRBJ1-1; perhaps TRBD1 as D (5 bases). V was clipped by 6 bases and J by 4 bases, with 19 bases between them. The germline gives CDR1 SGHRS, CDR2 YFSETQ. The CDR3 is 15 amino acids. CDR3 region: CASNDRGRGSTEAFF. The CDR3 coding sequence is TGCGCCAGCAACGATCGGGGCCGTGGATCCACTGAAGCTTTCTTT.

This clonotype was recorded a few times. V and J are TRBV3-1 and TRBJ1-3, with D possibly TRBD1 on 6 matching bases. V shed 1 base and J shed 4 bases, with 8 bases lying between them. Germline-derived CDR1 and CDR2 are LGHDT and YNNKEL (reference sequence). CDR3 length: 14 residues. The CDR3 is CASSQGTVGNTIYF. The CDR3 DNA reads TGTGCCAGCAGCCAAGGGACAGTCGGAAACACCATATATTTT.

The gene calls are TRBV30 and TRBJ1-2, with D maybe TRBD1 (5 bases). This CDR3 spans 13 amino acids. Deletions cut 3 bases from V and 2 bases from J, with 10 bases between. The germline V gene encodes CDR1 GTSNPN and CDR2 SVGIG (reference sequence). The CDR3 here is CAWRQDHNYGYTF. The CDR3 DNA sequence: TGTGCCTGGAGACAGGACCACAACTATGGCTACACCTTC. The variable domain in full, with the rest retrieved from reference TRBV30 and TRBJ1-2, is SQTIHQWPATLVQPVGSPLSLECTVEGTSNPNLYWYRQAAGRGLQLLFYSVGIGQISSEVPQNLSASRPQDRQFILSSKKLLLSDSGFYLCAWRQDHNYGYTFGSGTRLTVV.

This clonotype was seen a few times. CDR3 sequence (DNA): TGTGCCAGCTCACCTAGCCCCTGGACAGACCCGAGGGAGTTCTTC. Translation gives CASSPSPWTDPREFF. The J gene is TRBJ2-1, the V gene TRBV18, with TRBD1 as a possible D gene (6 bases). The V gene's germline CDR1 is KGHSH and CDR2 LQKENI. This CDR3 region has 15 residues. Trimming cost V 3 bases and J 14 bases, with 23 bases left between them. Together with reference TRBV18 and TRBJ2-1, the CDR3 gives the full variable domain: NAGVMQNPRHLVRRRGQEARLRCSPMKGHSHVYWYRQLPEEGLKFMVYLQKENIIDESGMPKERFSAEFPKEGPSILRIQQVVRGDSAAYFCASSPSPWTDPREFFGPGTRLTVL.

This clonotype was seen a handful of times. The V gene is TRBV4-3, the J gene TRBJ2-3; unclear D gene. Germline V gene data show CDR1 as LGHNA and CDR2 as YSLEER. Trimming removed 0 bases from V and 12 bases from J, with 19 bases in between. The CDR3 sequence is 15 residues long. CDR3 sequence (DNA): TGCGCCAGCAGCCAAGATCTGGGCTATGAAGAATTTCAGTATTTT. Protein product: CASSQDLGYEEFQYF.

The CDR3 protein is CASSRYGAETQYF. CDR3 DNA sequence: TGTGCCAGCAGTCGCTACGGGGCAGAGACCCAGTACTTC. The V and J genes are TRBV6-2 or TRBV6-3 and TRBJ2-5; D may be TRBD1 or TRBD2 (5 bases each). The CDR3 contains 13 residues. V was shortened by 5 bases and J by 4 bases, with 11 bases between the two germline ends. CDR1 MNHEY and CDR2 SVGEGT come from the germline V gene.

The chain joins TRBV28 to TRBJ1-2; D is undetermined. The germline V gene has CDR1 MDHEN and CDR2 SYDVKM. This CDR3 is built from 14 residues. The germline V and J ends were trimmed by 6 bases and 4 bases, with 15 bases remaining between them. The CDR3 here is CASRSTGVSYGYTF. The CDR3 region has the DNA TGTGCCAGCAGATCAACGGGAGTCTCCTATGGCTACACCTTC.

This clonotype has at least ten counts. The rearrangement joins TRBV28 to TRBJ2-6; D is unclear. The germline V gene has CDR1 MDHEN and CDR2 SYDVKM. The CDR3 runs to 14 residues. Trimming left V 9 bases short and J 1 base short, with 10 bases between. The CDR3 is CASYTVSGANVLTF. As DNA, the CDR3 is TGTGCCAGTTACACCGTGTCTGGGGCCAACGTCCTGACTTTC.

The chain has TRBV5-6 and TRBJ1-2, with D possibly TRBD1 on 6 matching bases. The germline CDR1 and CDR2 sequences are SGHDT and YYEEEE. Between the trimmed V and J ends, which lost 3 bases and 4 bases, there was a span of 13 bases. This CDR3 is built from 14 residues. This CDR3 reads CASSSPGQLYGYTF. CDR3 nucleotides: TGTGCCAGCAGCTCACCCGGACAGCTCTATGGCTACACCTTC.